This TCR beta chain was obtained from a study of T-cell memory formation after mild COVID-19. For the study at large: There were largely donor-specific TCR clusters.

Germline assignment: CDR1 SGHRS and CDR2 YFSETQ. The CDR3 covers 12 residues. The germline V and J ends were trimmed by 0 bases and 4 bases, with 4 bases remaining between them. TCRdb itself ran the 5' RACE reads through MiXCR, one entry per CDR3 protein. The top ten hold more than 10% of the sample, which has roughly 580,000 distinct CDR3 sequences, about a sixth seen once. The material sequenced was PBMCs or a T cell subset sorted from them (not recorded which). This TCR came from an adult woman who had mild COVID-19 (a few samples of this study predate the infection). Cell type and time point are not known. V gene TRBV5-1 combines with J gene TRBJ2-5, with D hard to call. CDR3 coding DNA: TGCGCCAGCAGCTTGGATGCAGAGACCCAGTACTTC. Protein: CASSLDAETQYF.